This TCR beta chain came from a study of T cell clonotyping in hematopoietic cell transplantation. Study observations and caveats: Few recipient clonotypes overlapped donors; over 95% were de novo at given depth. CD4 and CD8 repertoire contributions could not be separated without sorting.

Libraries were prepared by immunoSEQ multiplex PCR; TCRdb keeps only in-frame clonotypes and omits some of them. The sample lists fewer than 25,000 clones; around 80% were seen once. Concerning this clone: Antigen: not known.

CDR1 SGDLS and CDR2 YYNGEE come from the germline V gene. V was pared by 5 bases and J by 2 bases, with 4 bases of the junction left unmatched. CDR3 length: 14 amino acids. What was sequenced was peripheral blood mononuclear cells. This TCR was sampled from a man aged 60-69 years in good health. Some clones in this sample may be carry-over from other donors' samples. The rearrangement uses TRBV9 and TRBJ2-3, with 8 bases fitting TRBD2. CDR3 amino acids: CASRAGDPTDTQYF. The CDR3 DNA follows: TGTGCCAGCAGAGCGGGGGACCCCACAGATACGCAGTATTTT.